The 13 T cell receptor beta chains given below trace back to one sample, sequenced in a study of Graves' ophthalmopathy and Graves' hyperthyroidism. Amplification of the TCR beta CDR3 regions used RNA transcripts (as template). After a first-round RT-PCR with HTBI primers, a second-round multiplex PCR was run. TCRdb re-called the multiplex PCR reads with MiXCR, one entry per CDR3 protein. The table records some 360,000 distinct CDR3 sequences, roughly 17% of them present only once. Sequencing was performed on peripheral blood. Receptors originate from an adult woman with stable Graves' hyperthyroidism.

This clonotype has only one observation. This may be a read error: a much more frequent sequence differs by one nucleotide. The chain joins TRBV6-2 or TRBV6-3 to TRBJ2-6, with a weak D call TRBD1 (5 bases). The CDR3 is made up of 14 amino acids. Germline V gives CDR1 MNHEY, CDR2 SVGEGT. The CDR3 reads CASSRFSGANVLSF. CDR3 sequence (DNA): TGTGCCAGCAGTAGGTTCTCTGGGGCCAACGTCCTGAGTTTC.

This clonotype was observed at least ten times. The rearrangement joins TRBV28 to TRBJ2-7, with unresolved D. Per the germline V gene, CDR1 is MDHEN and CDR2 is SYDVKM. This CDR3 spans 12 amino acids. Trimming removed 6 bases from V and 9 bases from J, with 15 bases in between. The CDR3 DNA reads as TGTGCCAGCAGCTCCGATCAAAACAGGCAGTACTTC. This encodes CASSSDQNRQYF. Combining the CDR3 with reference TRBV28 and TRBJ2-7 gives the whole variable domain DVKVTQSSRYLVKRTGEKVFLECVQDMDHENMFWYRQDPGLGLRLIYFSYDVKMKEKGDIPEGYSVSREKKERFSLILESASTNQTSMYLCASSSDQNRQYFGPGTRLTVT.

The chain combines TRBV12-3 or TRBV12-4 with TRBJ1-2; possibly TRBD1 for D (6 bases). V was trimmed by 7 bases and J by 7 bases, leaving 13 bases between them. CDR3 length: 12 residues. The CDR3 reads CASTQQGFGYTF. DNA for the CDR3: TGTGCCAGCACTCAACAGGGATTTGGCTACACCTTC.

This clonotype showed up many times. The V and J genes are TRBV20-1 and TRBJ1-1; D perhaps matches TRBD1 (6 bases). The germline CDR1 and CDR2 sequences are DFQATT and SNEGSKA (reference sequence). CDR3 length: 13 amino acids. Deletions cut 4 bases from V and 8 bases from J, with 17 bases between. DNA of the CDR3: TGCAGTGCTACCAGGGGCGGTAGGACCGAAGCTTTCTTT. This encodes CSATRGGRTEAFF.

A word on this clonotype: As the CDR3 is not closed by the conserved phenylalanine or tryptophan, this likely results from a read error. The V call is TRBV28, the J call TRBJ1-6; D uncertain. This CDR3 has 18 amino acids. The V gene lost 5 bases and the J gene lost 0 bases, with 17 bases spanning the gap. Germline V gene lookup returns CDR1 MDHEN and CDR2 SYDVKM. The CDR3 protein is CASSPSRDASSYNSPLHS. As DNA, the CDR3 is TGTGCCAGCAGTCCTTCCCGTGATGCAAGCTCCTATAATTCACCCCTCCACTCT.

There are many counts of this clonotype. The chain carries TRBV12-3 or TRBV12-4 and TRBJ1-1; possible D gene TRBD1, 5 bases. V was clipped by 1 base and J by 5 bases, with 8 bases between them. CDR3 length: 13 amino acids. CDR3 nucleotides: TGTGCCAGCAGTTTAGGAAGACAGACTGAAGCTTTCTTT. This encodes CASSLGRQTEAFF.

This clonotype was seen at least ten times. V and J are TRBV4-2 and TRBJ1-1; maybe TRBD1 (5 bases). Trimming removed 4 bases from V and 5 bases from J, with 17 bases in between. This CDR3 is 15 amino acids long. The germline CDR1 and CDR2 sequences are LGHNA and YNFKEQ. The CDR3 loop is CASSLNRARGTEAFF. The CDR3 DNA reads TGTGCCAGCAGCCTGAATCGGGCTAGGGGAACTGAAGCTTTCTTT.

The rearrangement joins TRBV11-2 to TRBJ2-3; D uncertain. This CDR3 has 11 residues. Deletions cut 6 bases from V and 3 bases from J, with 4 bases between. Germline-derived CDR1 and CDR2 are SGHAT and FQNNGV. The CDR3 region has the DNA TGTGCCAGCAGAACTACAGATACGCAGTATTTT. Residues: CASRTTDTQYF.

This clonotype was found a few times. CDR3 in DNA: TGTGCCTGGAGTTGGGGACTAGATATATCCTACGAGCAGTACTTC. Protein sequence: CAWSWGLDISYEQYF. This chain uses TRBV30 with TRBJ2-7; 8 bases fit TRBD2. CDR1 and CDR2 from the germline V gene are GTSNPN and SVGIG (reference sequence). The V segment lost 2 bases and the J segment 1 base; nucleotides outside the gene matches: 7. The CDR3 is 15 residues long.

The DNA for the CDR3 is TGTGCCAGCAGTTATGCCACAGGGGGCTACGAGCAGTACTTC. Residues: CASSYATGGYEQYF. V gene TRBV12-3 or TRBV12-4 combines with J gene TRBJ2-7, with TRBD1 identical over 8 bases. Trimming at V came to 4 bases and at J to 3 bases, leaving 5 bases not matched to a gene. The CDR3 length is 14 residues.

This clonotype was recorded at least ten times. The V and J genes are TRBV20-1 and TRBJ2-7; 10 bases are a match to TRBD2. Losses at the gene ends were 6 bases for V and 1 base for J; bases not matched to a gene: 15. The CDR3 has 17 amino acids. Per the germline V gene, CDR1 is DFQATT and CDR2 is SNEGSKA (reference sequence). The DNA for the CDR3 is TGCAGTGCCCCGACAGGTATCCTAGCGGGAGCATCCTACGAGCAGTACTTC. It specifies CSAPTGILAGASYEQYF.

In its sample, this clonotype was seen many times. CDR3 sequence reads: CASSEGQWIPDRGETQYF. The CDR3 DNA reads as TGTGCCAGCAGTGAGGGGCAGTGGATCCCGGATCGGGGAGAGACCCAGTACTTC. The V gene is TRBV2, the J gene TRBJ2-5; D is perhaps TRBD1 or TRBD2 (5 bases each). Between the trimmed V and J ends, which lost 3 bases and 4 bases, there was a span of 24 bases. This CDR3 is built from 18 residues. Germline V CDR1 and CDR2: SNHLY, FYNNEI.

This clonotype was counted at least ten times. The chain combines TRBV5-1 with TRBJ2-7; the match to TRBD2 covers 8 bases. There are 17 residues in the CDR3. J lost 2 bases, V lost 4 bases, and 14 bases had no gene match. CDR1 SGHRS and CDR2 YFSETQ come from the germline V gene. In DNA, the CDR3 is TGCGCCAGCAGCCCCCTAAGCGGGGGCCTCCTGCCCTACGAGCAGTACTTC. It codes for CASSPLSGGLLPYEQYF.